The present TCR beta chain was sequenced within a study of control samples from healthy donors and cancer patients. The data were produced by immunoSEQ multiplex PCR, yet TCRdb's version contains in-frame clones alone and is incomplete. The table includes about 130,000 clones, approximately 90% detected once. J lost 2 bases, V lost 5 bases, and 8 bases had no gene match. CDR3 length: 18 amino acids. CDR1 is SGHNT, CDR2 YYREEE, per germline (reference sequence). The TCR was taken from a woman aged 45-65 years in good health. Sequenced: blood. The rearrangement uses TRBV5-4 and TRBJ2-2; 14 positions agree with TRBD2. This CDR3 reads CASRRAGLAGANTGELFF. DNA of the CDR3: TGTGCCAGCAGACGGGCGGGACTAGCGGGGGCCAACACCGGGGAGCTGTTTTTT. Using reference TRBV5-4 and TRBJ2-2 for the parts outside the CDR3, the full variable domain is ETGVTQSPTHLIKTRGQQVTLRCSSQSGHNTVSWYQQALGQGPQFIFQYYREEENGRGNFPPRFSGLQFPNYSSELNVNALELDDSALYLCASRRAGLAGANTGELFFGEGSRLTVL.